These 14 T cell receptor beta chains originate from one sample sequenced in a study of blood T cell repertoires in COVID-19. Profiling relied on immunoSEQ multiplex PCR, and the TCRdb table lists in-frame clones only, not all of them. The table has roughly 16,000 clones, about 91% seen once. Material: peripheral blood. The receptors derive from a human donor in a cohort sampled during active COVID-19.

V is TRBV7-6 and J is TRBJ1-5, with 8 bases aligning to TRBD1. Germline loops: CDR1 SGHVS, CDR2 FNYEAQ. This CDR3 is 22 amino acids long. Germline trimming cut 0 bases from V and 0 bases from J; bases unmatched to any gene: 19. CDR3 DNA sequence: TGTGCCAGCAGCTTAGCACACCAAAAGGACAGGGATAACCACCATAGCAATCAGCCCCAGCATTTT. Translation gives CASSLAHQKDRDNHHSNQPQHF.

The chain is built from TRBV24-1 and TRBJ2-1; tentatively, D is TRBD1 (6 bases). V dropped 3 bases and J dropped 0 bases, with 8 bases sitting between them. Germline CDR1 KGHDR, CDR2 SFDVKD. This CDR3 spans 15 amino acids. CDR3 residues: CATSDIGGSYNEQFF. The CDR3 DNA sequence: TGTGCCACCAGTGATATAGGGGGCTCCTACAATGAGCAGTTCTTC.

CDR3 residues: CASSLTGGDYGYTF. The CDR3 DNA reads TGTGCCAGCAGCTTAACTGGGGGCGACTATGGCTACACCTTC. V is TRBV7-3 and J is TRBJ1-2; weak D call: TRBD1 (6 bases). V was pared by 0 bases and J by 3 bases, with 8 bases between. Germline-derived CDR1 and CDR2 are SGHTA and FQGTGA. The CDR3 is 14 amino acids.

V is TRBV28 and J is TRBJ2-3, with 7 nucleotides matching TRBD1. The J segment lost 6 bases and the V segment lost 3 bases, leaving 6 bases of the junction unmatched. This CDR3 contains 14 residues. Germline V gives CDR1 MDHEN, CDR2 SYDVKM. The DNA of the CDR3 is TGTGCCAGCAGTTTGCGAGGGGGCGAGGATACGCAGTATTTT. Residues: CASSLRGGEDTQYF.

This sequence joins TRBV24-1 and TRBJ2-5; D is undetermined. V gave up 1 base and J gave up 2 bases, with 4 bases separating them. The germline V gene has CDR1 KGHDR and CDR2 SFDVKD. This CDR3 is built from 13 residues. The CDR3: CATSDFTQETQYF. DNA of the CDR3: TGTGCCACCAGTGATTTTACTCAAGAGACCCAGTACTTC.

The chain carries TRBV6-5 and TRBJ1-1; D remains ambiguous. V gave up 6 bases and J gave up 6 bases, with 8 bases separating them. This CDR3 is built from 11 residues. CDR1 and CDR2 (germline): MNHEY, SVGAGI. The CDR3 DNA is TGTGCCAGCAGAGAGGGTGCTGAAGCTTTCTTT. This encodes CASREGAEAFF.

V gene TRBV15 combines with J gene TRBJ1-6; D call uncertain. Germline-derived CDR1 and CDR2 are LNHNV and YYDKDF (reference sequence). The CDR3 extends over 18 amino acids. Trimming took off 5 bases at V and 8 bases at J, with 25 bases between the two ends. The CDR3 spells CATSPMGSWEYADSPLHF. CDR3 DNA: TGTGCCACCAGCCCGATGGGGAGTTGGGAGTATGCGGATTCACCCCTCCACTTT.

This rearrangement joins TRBV18 to TRBJ2-2; TRBD2 aligns across 10 bases. CDR1 KGHSH and CDR2 LQKENI come from the germline V gene. CDR3 length equals 16 residues. The junction had 9 bases not matched to a gene; V was cut back by 5 bases and J by 6 bases. CDR3 coding DNA: TGTGCCAGCTCAGCGACCTCTAGCGGGAGTCCCGGGGAGCTGTTTTTT. Translated: CASSATSSGSPGELFF.

J is TRBJ2-1 and V is TRBV7-6; 15 bases map to TRBD2. The germline gives CDR1 SGHVS, CDR2 FNYEAQ. V lost 7 bases to trimming and J lost 9 bases; unmatched junction nucleotides: 13. CDR3 size: 17 residues. CDR3 in DNA: TGTGCCAGCATTCCCGGGGTGGGGACTAGCGGGGGGAGTGAGCAGTTCTTC. This codes for CASIPGVGTSGGSEQFF.

The CDR3 spells CASSRPGQGAVVLTF. The CDR3 region has the DNA TGTGCCAGCAGCCGACCGGGACAGGGGGCGGTCGTCCTGACTTTC. V gene TRBV16 combines with J gene TRBJ2-6, with 12 bases fitting TRBD1. The V segment lost 4 bases and the J segment 12 bases; nucleotides outside the gene matches: 7. The germline CDR1 and CDR2 sequences are KGHSY and FQNENV. The CDR3 contains 15 residues. The complete variable domain, with remaining parts taken from reference TRBV16 and TRBJ2-6, reads GEEVAQTPKHLVRGEGQKAKLYCAPIKGHSYVFWYQQVLKNEFKFLISFQNENVFDETGMPKERFSAKCLPNSPCSLEIQATKLEDSAVYFCASSRPGQGAVVLTFGAGSRLTVL.

The chain employs TRBV7-3 and TRBJ2-2; 7 nucleotides line up with TRBD2. The CDR3 runs to 15 residues. Germline assignment: CDR1 SGHTA and CDR2 FQGTGA. J was trimmed by 7 bases and V by 2 bases; bases with no gene match: 7. The CDR3 protein is CASSLFPGGGGELFF. The CDR3 DNA follows: TGTGCCAGCAGCTTATTTCCTGGGGGGGGCGGGGAGCTGTTTTTT.

This rearrangement joins TRBV6-1 to TRBJ1-1, with unresolved D. CDR1 is MNHNS, CDR2 SASEGT, per germline. CDR3 length equals 15 residues. V lost 3 bases and J lost 4, with 15 bases in between. The CDR3 region is CASSDRVPRGTEAFF. CDR3 nucleotide sequence: TGTGCCAGCAGTGACCGGGTCCCACGGGGCACTGAAGCTTTCTTT.

The chain is built from TRBV10-3 and TRBJ1-1, with 8 positions matching TRBD1. The CDR3 is 15 amino acids. The germline V gene has CDR1 ENHRY and CDR2 SYGVKD. J lost 7 bases, V lost 4 bases, and 11 bases had no gene match. CDR3 coding DNA: TGTGCCATCAGTGGACCCGGCAGGGGGCTAAATGAAGCTTTCTTT. Its translation is CAISGPGRGLNEAFF.

The chain carries TRBV27 and TRBJ1-1, with 10 bases identical to TRBD1. Germline loops: CDR1 MNHEY, CDR2 SMNVEV (reference sequence). The CDR3 runs 15 residues. V was clipped by 7 bases and J by 4 bases; unmatched bases: 9. CDR3 region: CASNFQDRGGTEAFF. As DNA, the CDR3 is TGTGCCAGCAATTTCCAGGACAGGGGGGGCACTGAAGCTTTCTTT.